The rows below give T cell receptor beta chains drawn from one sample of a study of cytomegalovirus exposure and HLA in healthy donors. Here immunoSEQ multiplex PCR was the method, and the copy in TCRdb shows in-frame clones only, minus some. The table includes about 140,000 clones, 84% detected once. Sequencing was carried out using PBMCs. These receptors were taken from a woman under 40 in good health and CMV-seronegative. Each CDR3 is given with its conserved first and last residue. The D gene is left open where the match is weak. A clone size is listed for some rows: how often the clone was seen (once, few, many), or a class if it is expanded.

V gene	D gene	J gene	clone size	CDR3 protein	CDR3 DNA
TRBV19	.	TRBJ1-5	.	CASSASGNQPQHF	TGTGCCAGTAGTGCGTCAGGTAATCAGCCCCAGCATTTT
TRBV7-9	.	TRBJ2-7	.	CASSPRGPYEQYF	TGTGCCAGCAGCCCGAGAGGTCCCTACGAGCAGTACTTC
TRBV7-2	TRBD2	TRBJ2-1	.	CASSGPGLAGTYNEQFF	TGTGCCAGCAGCGGACCGGGACTAGCGGGGACCTACAATGAGCAGTTCTTC
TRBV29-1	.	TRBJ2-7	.	CSVAALTASEQYF	TGCAGCGTGGCAGCCTTGACAGCCTCCGAGCAGTACTTC
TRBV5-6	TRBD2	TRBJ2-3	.	CASSLASGSTDTQYF	TGTGCCAGCAGCTTGGCTAGCGGTTCCACAGATACGCAGTATTTT
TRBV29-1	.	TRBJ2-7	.	CSVEDPSGKSYEQYF	TGCAGCGTTGAAGATCCATCAGGGAAATCCTACGAGCAGTACTTC
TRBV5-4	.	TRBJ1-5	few	CASSHKRAGDRQPQHF	TGTGCCAGCAGCCACAAACGTGCAGGGGATAGACAGCCCCAGCATTTT
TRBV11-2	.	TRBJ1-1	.	CASKSTGDTEAFF	TGTGCCAGCAAATCGACCGGGGACACTGAAGCTTTCTTT
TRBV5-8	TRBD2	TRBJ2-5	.	CASSSTGTSVGETQYF	TGTGCCAGCAGCTCAACCGGGACTAGCGTTGGAGAGACCCAGTACTTC
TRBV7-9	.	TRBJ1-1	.	CASSHAPPKNTEAFF	TGTGCCAGCAGCCACGCGCCCCCCAAGAACACTGAAGCTTTCTTT
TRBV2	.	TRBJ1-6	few	CASSEQGWGNSPLHF	TGTGCCAGCAGTGAACAGGGGTGGGGTAATTCACCCCTCCACTTT
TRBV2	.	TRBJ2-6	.	CASSESQSSGANVLTF	TGTGCCAGCAGTGAATCTCAGTCCTCTGGGGCCAACGTCCTGACTTTC
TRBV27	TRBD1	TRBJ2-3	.	CASIYRDRGQDTQYF	TGTGCCAGCATTTACCGGGACAGGGGGCAAGATACGCAGTATTTT
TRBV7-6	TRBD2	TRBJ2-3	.	CASSPIAGGRTDTQYF	TGTGCCAGCAGCCCGATAGCGGGGGGGCGCACAGATACGCAGTATTTT
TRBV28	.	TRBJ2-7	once	CASSSGLQAYEQYF	TGTGCCAGCAGTTCCGGTCTTCAGGCCTACGAGCAGTACTTC
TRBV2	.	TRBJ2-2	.	CASSEVSVRTGSNTGELFF	TGTGCCAGCAGTGAAGTTTCAGTTAGAACAGGGTCGAACACCGGGGAGCTGTTTTTT
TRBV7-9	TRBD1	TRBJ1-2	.	CASSPDRGAINYGYTF	TGTGCCAGCAGCCCCGACAGGGGGGCCATAAACTATGGCTACACCTTC
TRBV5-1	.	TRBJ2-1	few	CASSLIGRNEQFF	TGCGCCAGCAGCCTAATTGGGAGAAATGAGCAGTTCTTC
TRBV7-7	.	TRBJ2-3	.	CASSLDRGADTQYF	TGTGCCAGCAGCTTAGATCGGGGGGCGGATACGCAGTATTTT
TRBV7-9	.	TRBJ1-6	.	CASSFSGANSPLHF	TGTGCCAGCAGCTTTAGCGGAGCTAATTCACCCCTCCACTTT
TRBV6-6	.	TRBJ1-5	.	CASSSELGGNQPQHF	TGTGCCAGCAGCAGCGAGCTTGGAGGGAATCAGCCCCAGCATTTT
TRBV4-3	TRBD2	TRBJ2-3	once	CASSPRGGRGDTQYF	TGCGCCAGCAGCCCACGGGGGGGCCGCGGCGATACGCAGTATTTT
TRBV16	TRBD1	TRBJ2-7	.	CASSHQDRARQYF	TGTGCCAGCAGCCACCAGGACAGGGCGAGGCAGTACTTC